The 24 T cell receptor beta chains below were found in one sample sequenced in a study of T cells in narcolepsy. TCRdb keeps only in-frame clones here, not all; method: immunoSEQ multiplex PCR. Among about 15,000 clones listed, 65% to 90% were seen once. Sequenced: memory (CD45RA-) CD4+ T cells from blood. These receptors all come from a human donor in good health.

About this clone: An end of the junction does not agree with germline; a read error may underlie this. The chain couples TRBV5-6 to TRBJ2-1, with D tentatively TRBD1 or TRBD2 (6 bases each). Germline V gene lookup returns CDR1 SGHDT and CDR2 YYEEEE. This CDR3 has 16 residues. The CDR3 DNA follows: TGTGCCCGCAGCTTGGGTGGAGGGGGGACTTACAATGAGCAGTTCTTC. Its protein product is CARSLGGGGTYNEQFF.

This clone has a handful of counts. The CDR3 spells CASSVVTGGGGYTF. CDR3 coding DNA: TGTGCCAGCAGCGTGGTGACAGGCGGGGGAGGCTACACCTTC. The chain has TRBV9 and TRBJ1-2; possibly TRBD1 for D (6 bases). V dropped 2 bases and J dropped 8 bases, with 16 bases sitting between them. The CDR3 is 14 amino acids. Germline values: CDR1 SGDLS, CDR2 YYNGEE.

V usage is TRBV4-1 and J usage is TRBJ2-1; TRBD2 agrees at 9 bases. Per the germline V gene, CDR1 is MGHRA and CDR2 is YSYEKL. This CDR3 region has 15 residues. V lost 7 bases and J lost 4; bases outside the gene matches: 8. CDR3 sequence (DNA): TGCGCCAGCACGCGGGGGACTAGCACTTACAATGAGCAGTTCTTC. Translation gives CASTRGTSTYNEQFF.

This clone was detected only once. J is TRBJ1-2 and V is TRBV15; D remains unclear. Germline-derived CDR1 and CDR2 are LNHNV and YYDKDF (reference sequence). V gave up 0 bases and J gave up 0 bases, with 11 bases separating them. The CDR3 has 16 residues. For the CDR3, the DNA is TGTGCCACCAGCAGAGAAGGTTACCGACCTAACTATGGCTACACCTTC. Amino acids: CATSREGYRPNYGYTF.

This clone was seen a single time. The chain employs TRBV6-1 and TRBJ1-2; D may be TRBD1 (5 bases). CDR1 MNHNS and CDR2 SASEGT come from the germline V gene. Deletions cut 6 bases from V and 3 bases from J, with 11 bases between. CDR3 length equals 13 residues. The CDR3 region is CASSGLGHYGYTF. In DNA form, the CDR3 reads TGTGCCAGCAGCGGTCTGGGGCACTATGGCTACACCTTC.

In nucleotides, the CDR3 is TGTGCCAGCAGCCCTCAGGGCGGTAACACAGATACGCAGTATTTT. As protein: CASSPQGGNTDTQYF. The chain couples TRBV7-3 to TRBJ2-3, with D perhaps TRBD1 (5 bases). Germline lookup yields CDR1 SGHTA and CDR2 FQGTGA. Trimming stripped 5 bases from V and 2 bases from J, with 14 bases between. The CDR3 totals 15 residues. Full variable domain (outside the CDR3, taken from reference TRBV7-3 and TRBJ2-3): GAGVSQTPSNKVTEKGKYVELRCDPISGHTALYWYRQSLGQGPEFLIYFQGTGAADDSGLPNDRFFAVRPEGSVSTLKIQRTERGDSAVYLCASSPQGGNTDTQYFGPGTRLTVL.

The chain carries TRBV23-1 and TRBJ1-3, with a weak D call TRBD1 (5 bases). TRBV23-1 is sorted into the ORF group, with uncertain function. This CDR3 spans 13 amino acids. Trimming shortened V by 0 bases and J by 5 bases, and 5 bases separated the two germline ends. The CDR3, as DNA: TGCGCCAGCAGTCAATCGGGACGAAACACCATATATTTT. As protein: CASSQSGRNTIYF.

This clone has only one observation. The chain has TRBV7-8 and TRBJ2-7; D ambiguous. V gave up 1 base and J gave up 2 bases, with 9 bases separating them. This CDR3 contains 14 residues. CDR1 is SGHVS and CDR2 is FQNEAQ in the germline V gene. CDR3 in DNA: TGTGCCAGCAGCTTAGTGCGCACAACCTACGAGCAGTACTTC. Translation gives CASSLVRTTYEQYF.

Written as DNA, the CDR3 is TGCGCCAGCAGCTTTCAAGGCTACACAGATACGCAGTATTTT. This codes for CASSFQGYTDTQYF. The chain has TRBV5-1 and TRBJ2-3; D is undetermined. The CDR3 loop spans 14 amino acids. Trimming took 2 bases from V and 2 from J, leaving 9 bases between them. Germline CDR1 reads SGHRS; CDR2 reads YFSETQ.

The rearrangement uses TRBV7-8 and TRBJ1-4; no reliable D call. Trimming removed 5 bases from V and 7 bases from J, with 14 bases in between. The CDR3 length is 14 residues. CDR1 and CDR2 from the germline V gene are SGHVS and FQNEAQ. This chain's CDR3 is CASSPRLLGEKLFF. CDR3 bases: TGTGCCAGCAGCCCTCGTCTCTTGGGTGAAAAACTGTTTTTT.

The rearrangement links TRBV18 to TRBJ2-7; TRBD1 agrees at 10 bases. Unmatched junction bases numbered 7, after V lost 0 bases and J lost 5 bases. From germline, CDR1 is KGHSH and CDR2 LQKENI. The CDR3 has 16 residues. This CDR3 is CASSPPGTGARNEQYF. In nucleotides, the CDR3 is TGTGCCAGCTCACCACCCGGGACAGGGGCTAGGAACGAGCAGTACTTC.

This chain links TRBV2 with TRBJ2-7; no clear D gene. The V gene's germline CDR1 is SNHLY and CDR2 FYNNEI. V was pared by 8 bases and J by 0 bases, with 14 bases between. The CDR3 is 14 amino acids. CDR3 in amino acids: CASHFSPSSYEQYF. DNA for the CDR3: TGTGCCAGCCACTTTTCGCCAAGCTCCTACGAGCAGTACTTC.

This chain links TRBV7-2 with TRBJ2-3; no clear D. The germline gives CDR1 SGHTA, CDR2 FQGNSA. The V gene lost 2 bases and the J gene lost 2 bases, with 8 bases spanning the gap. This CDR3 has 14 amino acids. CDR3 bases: TGTGCCAGCAGCTTAAGGCCCGCCACAGATACGCAGTATTTT. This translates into CASSLRPATDTQYF.

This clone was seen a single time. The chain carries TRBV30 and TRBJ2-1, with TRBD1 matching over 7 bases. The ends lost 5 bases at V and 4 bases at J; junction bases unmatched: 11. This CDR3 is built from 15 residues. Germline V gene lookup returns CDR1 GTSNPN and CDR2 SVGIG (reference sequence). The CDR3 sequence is CAWSSGGRPYNEQFF. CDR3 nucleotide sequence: TGTGCCTGGTCCTCAGGGGGTAGACCATACAATGAGCAGTTCTTC.

The CDR3 is CASRLGLSTLYEQYF. The CDR3 DNA reads TGTGCAAGTCGCTTAGGTCTCTCTACACTCTACGAGCAGTACTTC. The V and J genes are TRBV12-2 and TRBJ2-7. TRBV12-2 corresponds to a pseudogene. This CDR3 region has 15 residues.

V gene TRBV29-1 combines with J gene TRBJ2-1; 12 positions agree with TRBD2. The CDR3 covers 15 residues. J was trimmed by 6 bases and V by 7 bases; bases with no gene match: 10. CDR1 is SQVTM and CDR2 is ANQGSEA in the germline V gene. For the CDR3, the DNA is TGCAGCGCCCAGACTAGCGGGAGCGTGGGCAATGAGCAGTTCTTC. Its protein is CSAQTSGSVGNEQFF.

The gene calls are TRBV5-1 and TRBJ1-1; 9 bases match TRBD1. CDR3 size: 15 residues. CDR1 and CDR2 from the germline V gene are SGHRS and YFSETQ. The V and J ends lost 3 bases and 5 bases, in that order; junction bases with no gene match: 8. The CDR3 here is CASSSTGTGWTEAFF. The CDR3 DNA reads TGCGCCAGCAGCTCCACCGGGACAGGGTGGACTGAAGCTTTCTTT. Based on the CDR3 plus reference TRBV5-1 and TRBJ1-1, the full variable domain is KAGVTQTPRYLIKTRGQQVTLSCSPISGHRSVSWYQQTPGQGLQFLFEYFSETQRNKGNFPGRFSGRQFSNSRSEMNVSTLELGDSALYLCASSSTGTGWTEAFFGQGTRLTVV.

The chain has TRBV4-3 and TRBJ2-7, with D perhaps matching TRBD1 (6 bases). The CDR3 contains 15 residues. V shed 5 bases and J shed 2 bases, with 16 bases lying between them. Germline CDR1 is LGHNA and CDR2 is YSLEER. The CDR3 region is CASSSSLQGPYEQYF. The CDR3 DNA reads TGCGCCAGCAGCTCATCCCTACAGGGCCCCTACGAGCAGTACTTC.

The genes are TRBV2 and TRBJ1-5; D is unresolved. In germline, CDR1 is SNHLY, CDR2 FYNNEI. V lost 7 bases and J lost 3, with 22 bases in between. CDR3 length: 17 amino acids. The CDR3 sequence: CASTLYPPLNNNQPQHF. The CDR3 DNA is TGTGCCAGCACCCTTTACCCCCCGTTGAATAACAATCAGCCCCAGCATTTT.

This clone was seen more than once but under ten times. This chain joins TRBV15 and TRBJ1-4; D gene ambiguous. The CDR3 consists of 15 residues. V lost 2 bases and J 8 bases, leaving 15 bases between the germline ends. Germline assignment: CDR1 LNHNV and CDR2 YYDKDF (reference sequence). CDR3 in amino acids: CATSRKFKTGEKLFF. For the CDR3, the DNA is TGTGCCACCAGCAGAAAATTTAAAACGGGCGAAAAACTGTTTTTT.

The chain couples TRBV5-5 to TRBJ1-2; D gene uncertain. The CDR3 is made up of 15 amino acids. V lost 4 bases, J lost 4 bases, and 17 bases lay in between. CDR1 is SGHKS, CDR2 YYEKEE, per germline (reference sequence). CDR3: CASSPLPGSSYGYTF. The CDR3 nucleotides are TGTGCCAGCAGCCCCTTGCCGGGATCGAGCTATGGCTACACCTTC.

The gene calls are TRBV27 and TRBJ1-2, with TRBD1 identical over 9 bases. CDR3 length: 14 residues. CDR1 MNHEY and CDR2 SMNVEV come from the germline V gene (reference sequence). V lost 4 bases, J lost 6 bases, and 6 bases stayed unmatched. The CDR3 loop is CASSSPGTGNGYTF. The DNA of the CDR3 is TGTGCCAGCAGTTCGCCCGGGACAGGGAATGGCTACACCTTC.

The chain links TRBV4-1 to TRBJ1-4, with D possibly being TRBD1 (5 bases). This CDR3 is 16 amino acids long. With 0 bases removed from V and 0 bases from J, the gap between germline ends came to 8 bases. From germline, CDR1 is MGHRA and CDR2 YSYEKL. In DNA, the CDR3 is TGCGCCAGCAGCCAAGATTGGGACCCAACTAATGAAAAACTGTTTTTT. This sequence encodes CASSQDWDPTNEKLFF.

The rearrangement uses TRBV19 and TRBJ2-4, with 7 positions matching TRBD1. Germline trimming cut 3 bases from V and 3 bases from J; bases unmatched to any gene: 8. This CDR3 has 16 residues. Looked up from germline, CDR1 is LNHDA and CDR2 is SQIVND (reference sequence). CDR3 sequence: CASSIGRGYSKNIQYF. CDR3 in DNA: TGTGCCAGTAGTATCGGCAGGGGGTATAGCAAAAACATTCAGTACTTC.